The entry below gives a single T cell receptor beta chain sequence along with its context. Antigen: not known. This entry comes from a study of CXCR3-negative and CXCR3-positive naive CD8 T cells. Study conclusions and caveats: Greater hydrophobicity was found in TRB CDR3s of CXCR3-positive naive cells than of CXCR3-negative naive cells.

cDNA libraries for TRB were generated by 5' RACE incorporating UMI labels. TCRdb derives one entry per CDR3 protein from the 5' RACE reads, leaving out DNA. Its listing shows tens of thousands of distinct CDR3 sequences. This sequence was found in a human donor in good health. Some clones in this sample may be carry-over from other donors' samples. Sequencing used naive CXCR3+ CD8+ T cells from blood. Specified subset: CD45RO-CCR7+CD27+CD95- naive CD8+ T cells expressing CXCR3 (TNR3+).

The CDR3 protein is CASSQTAGLAAEQFF. This chain uses TRBV3-1 with TRBJ2-1; the D call from TCRdb, TRBD2, cannot be confirmed without DNA. This CDR3 has 15 amino acids. CDR1 and CDR2 from the germline V gene are LGHDT and YNNKEL (reference sequence).